This T cell receptor beta chain stems from a study of T cells in Graves' hyperthyroidism and ophthalmopathy. This clonotype has ten or more counts. Researchers took RNA transcripts and amplified the TCR beta CDR3 regions from them. RT-PCR in the first round (using the HTBI primer set) targeted the TCR CDR3. TCRdb ran MiXCR on the multiplex PCR reads and lists one entry per CDR3 protein. The data show about 400,000 distinct CDR3 sequences, 15% seen once. The CDR3 runs to 16 residues. Per germline, CDR1 SGHVS and CDR2 FNYEAQ. Trimming removed 1 base at V and 4 bases at J, with 15 bases between. This chain uses TRBV7-6 with TRBJ2-3; the D is unclear. The TCR originated in a woman in her 30s with Graves' hyperthyroidism. Sequencing was carried out using blood. CDR3 DNA: TGTGCCAGCAGCTTAGGGTCGGGCTTTGGGGCAGATACGCAGTATTTT. This codes for CASSLGSGFGADTQYF.